The 24 T cell receptor beta chains below come from one sample, sequenced in a study of blood T cells in healthy people across ages. Primers used in a second PCR of about 7 to 12 cycles were a sample-barcoded 5' primer and a J-beta primer mix. MiXCR was run by TCRdb on the 5' RACE reads, yielding one entry per CDR3 protein. Of some 550,000 distinct CDR3 sequences in the sample, 40% to 55% were seen once. Source material: blood. The receptors were sampled from an elderly man in good health.

Worth noting for this clonotype: Its ends do not fully match the called genes, so a read error is possible. The chain has TRBV5-1 and TRBJ2-1; the match to TRBD2 covers 14 bases. Germline lookup yields CDR1 SGHRS and CDR2 YFSETQ. The CDR3 runs 19 residues. The CDR3 DNA reads as TGCGCCAGCAGCACCTATGGGGGGACTAGCGGGAGTTTTTACAGTGAGCAGTTCTTC. It codes for CASSTYGGTSGSFYSEQFF.

This clonotype came up a few times. The chain couples TRBV15 to TRBJ2-3, with D uncertain. Germline lookup yields CDR1 LNHNV and CDR2 YYDKDF (reference sequence). The V end lost 5 bases, the J end lost 6 bases, and 18 bases lay between the germline ends. This CDR3 is built from 15 residues. CDR3 nucleotide sequence: TGTGCCACCAGCTTAAGCCTTAGGGTAACGGATACGCAGTATTTT. It specifies CATSLSLRVTDTQYF.

V usage is TRBV6-2 or TRBV6-3 and J usage is TRBJ2-1; tentatively, D is TRBD1 or TRBD2 (5 bases each). The CDR3 sequence is 12 residues long. The V gene's germline CDR1 is MNHEY and CDR2 SVGEGT. V lost 7 bases and J 8 bases, leaving 12 bases between the germline ends. The CDR3 DNA is TGTGCCAGCAAAGGACTGGGGGATGAGCAGTTCTTC. Encoded protein: CASKGLGDEQFF.

This clonotype was found a few times. This chain joins TRBV29-1 and TRBJ2-1, with 12 bases that match TRBD2. The length of the CDR3 is 15 residues. Germline trimming cut 1 base from V and 7 bases from J; bases unmatched to any gene: 5. Germline loops: CDR1 SQVTM, CDR2 ANQGSEA. The CDR3 reads CSVEARTSGGNEQFF. In DNA, the CDR3 is TGCAGCGTTGAAGCTCGTACTAGCGGGGGGAATGAGCAGTTCTTC.

This sequence joins TRBV29-1 and TRBJ1-1; D gene unclear. The CDR3 totals 13 residues. Germline CDR1 and CDR2: SQVTM and ANQGSEA. The CDR3 reads CKINVAGTTEAFF. CDR3 DNA: TGCAAAATTAACGTGGCGGGAACCACTGAAGCTTTCTTT.

Points on this clonotype: The junction does not match germline at one end; this may be a read error. The chain is built from TRBV6-5 and TRBJ2-7; 16 positions match TRBD2. CDR3 length: 19 amino acids. CDR1 is MNHEY and CDR2 is SVGAGI in the germline V gene. DNA of the CDR3: TGTACCAGCAGTTTTGGGACTAGCGGGAGGGAGGGCCCCTACAATGAGCAGTACTTC. Translation: CTSSFGTSGREGPYNEQYF.

The rearrangement uses TRBV14 and TRBJ1-2, with 11 bases aligning to TRBD1. The trim removed 1 base at V and 8 bases at J, leaving 3 bases unmatched. This CDR3 contains 14 residues. CDR1 is SGHDN, CDR2 FVKESK, per germline. In nucleotides, the CDR3 is TGTGCCAGCAGCCAAGCGCGGACAGGGGGCGGCTACACCTTC. This gives the protein CASSQARTGGGYTF.

V and J are TRBV12-3 or TRBV12-4 and TRBJ2-3; no clear D gene. The CDR3 length is 14 residues. Trimming pared 3 bases from V and 3 bases from J, leaving 10 bases between. The CDR3 region has the DNA TGTGCCAGCAGTTTCGGTTCGTGGACAGATACGCAGTATTTT. It yields the protein CASSFGSWTDTQYF.

The gene calls are TRBV20-1 and TRBJ1-2, with D perhaps TRBD1 (6 bases). Trimming removed 0 bases from V and 9 bases from J, with 17 bases in between. Germline V gene lookup returns CDR1 DFQATT and CDR2 SNEGSKA (reference sequence). This CDR3 region has 14 residues. CDR3 in amino acids: CSARDGGQGMSYTF. CDR3 nucleotide sequence: TGCAGTGCTAGAGATGGGGGGCAGGGTATGAGCTACACCTTC.

This clonotype turned up a few times. The rearrangement uses TRBV6-2 or TRBV6-3 and TRBJ2-3, with 10 bases that match TRBD2. Germline values: CDR1 MNHEY, CDR2 SVGEGT. CDR3 size: 15 residues. Trimming at V came to 6 bases and at J to 6 bases, leaving 9 bases not matched to a gene. In DNA, the CDR3 is TGTGCCAGCAGCTCTAGCGGGAGTATTGGGGATACGCAGTATTTT. It codes for CASSSSGSIGDTQYF.

The gene calls are TRBV6-5 and TRBJ2-7; possible D gene TRBD2, 5 bases. V lost 5 bases, J lost 7 bases, and 18 bases lay in between. This CDR3 is built from 14 residues. Per germline, CDR1 MNHEY and CDR2 SVGAGI. CDR3 amino acids: CASSGASRYNEQYF. The CDR3 DNA reads TGTGCCAGCAGTGGAGCTAGCAGGTACAATGAGCAGTACTTC.

Many counts were recorded for this clonotype. The chain employs TRBV6-6 and TRBJ2-2; the D gene could be TRBD1 or TRBD2 (5 bases each). This CDR3 comprises 15 residues. Trimming pared 8 bases from V and 4 bases from J, leaving 17 bases between. CDR1 and CDR2 from the germline V gene are MNHNY and SVGAGI (reference sequence). CDR3 in amino acids: CASSSQAGTTGELFF. The CDR3 DNA sequence: TGTGCCAGCTCGAGCCAGGCAGGGACCACCGGGGAGCTGTTTTTT.

This clonotype showed up just a few times. In nucleotides, the CDR3 is TGCAGTGCTACTCTCCAGGGTGGGGTGGAGACCCAGTACTTC. Translated: CSATLQGGVETQYF. This chain links TRBV20-1 with TRBJ2-5, with a possible D match to TRBD1 (5 bases). V dropped 4 bases and J dropped 5 bases, with 17 bases sitting between them. The germline gives CDR1 DFQATT, CDR2 SNEGSKA (reference sequence). This CDR3 is 14 amino acids long.

The chain recombines TRBV12-3 or TRBV12-4 with TRBJ1-2, with 8 bases that match TRBD1. CDR3 size: 14 residues. V shed 7 bases, J shed 4 bases, and the junction held 8 bases outside the gene matches. The CDR3 here is CASKRGQGFYGYTF. The CDR3 coding sequence is TGTGCCAGCAAAAGAGGACAGGGATTCTATGGCTACACCTTC.

V and J are TRBV13 and TRBJ2-5; D is possibly TRBD2 (6 bases). This CDR3 is 12 amino acids long. V lost 4 bases to trimming and J lost 7 bases, with 10 bases between them. Germline lookup yields CDR1 PRHDT and CDR2 FYEKMQ (reference sequence). The CDR3 nucleotides read TGTGCCAGCAGCTCGGAGGGAAGGACCCAGTACTTC. Protein: CASSSEGRTQYF.

This clonotype has a handful of counts. This chain connects TRBV5-1 to TRBJ1-2; possibly TRBD1 for D (6 bases). Germline lookup yields CDR1 SGHRS and CDR2 YFSETQ. Trimming took off 0 bases at V and 6 bases at J, with 12 bases between the two ends. The CDR3 is 14 residues long. The DNA for the CDR3 is TGCGCCAGCAGCTTGGCCGGCAGGGGAGATGGCTACACCTTC. Amino acids: CASSLAGRGDGYTF.

The chain recombines TRBV9 with TRBJ1-2; no clear D. Deletions cut 9 bases from V and 10 bases from J, with 10 bases between. This CDR3 has 9 residues. The germline gives CDR1 SGDLS, CDR2 YYNGEE. Here the CDR3 DNA reads TGTGCCAACAACAATGACTACACCTTC. The encoded protein is CANNNDYTF.

Turning to this clonotype: Because it lacks the conserved phenylalanine or tryptophan at the end, this CDR3 is likely a read error. The genes are TRBV20-1 and TRBJ2-7, with 7 bases aligning to TRBD2. Losses at the gene ends were 5 bases for V and 3 bases for J; bases not matched to a gene: 1. Germline CDR1 is DFQATT and CDR2 is SNEGSKA (reference sequence). This CDR3 is built from 11 residues. The CDR3 spells CSAGDYYEQYL. The DNA of the CDR3 is TGCAGTGCTGGGGACTACTACGAGCAGTACTTG.

The chain has TRBV7-9 and TRBJ1-4, with 8 nucleotides matching TRBD1. J gave up 2 bases and V 4 bases, and 3 bases lay outside the gene matches. The CDR3 spans 15 residues. The germline gives CDR1 SEHNR, CDR2 FQNEAQ (reference sequence). The CDR3 DNA reads as TGTGCCAGCAGCTCGGGGGACAGGACTAATGAAAAACTGTTTTTT. Translation: CASSSGDRTNEKLFF.

This clonotype has a handful of counts. This sequence joins TRBV13 and TRBJ2-3; 9 bases map to TRBD2. Germline V gives CDR1 PRHDT, CDR2 FYEKMQ (reference sequence). The V gene end was trimmed by 4 bases and the J gene end by 6 bases; junction bases not matched to a gene: 5. CDR3 length: 14 residues. Written as DNA, the CDR3 is TGTGCCAGCAGCTCTTTAGCGGGAGTGGATACGCAGTATTTT. Translated: CASSSLAGVDTQYF.

Comments on this clonotype: This clone may be a read error of a much larger clone one base away. The chain joins TRBV7-9 to TRBJ2-1; a weak D match, TRBD2 (5 bases). V lost 2 bases and J 6 bases, leaving 14 bases between the germline ends. Germline CDR1 SEHNR, CDR2 FQNEAQ (reference sequence). The CDR3 is 15 residues long. The DNA for the CDR3 is TGTGCCAGCAGCTTAAGTAGCTGGAGGACCAATGAGCAGTTCTTC. It yields the protein CASSLSSWRTNEQFF. The variable domain in full, completed from reference TRBV7-9 and TRBJ2-1, reads DTGVSQNPRHKITKRGQNVTFRCDPISEHNRLYWYRQTLGQGPEFLTYFQNEAQLEKSRLLSDRFSAERPKGSFSTLEIQRTEQGDSAMYLCASSLSSWRTNEQFFGPGTRLTVL.

This chain connects TRBV7-2 to TRBJ2-7; 10 nucleotides match TRBD2. This CDR3 is 16 amino acids long. V trimming: 7 bases; J trimming: 2 bases; junction bases outside the gene matches: 11. In germline, CDR1 is SGHTA, CDR2 FQGNSA. The CDR3 DNA is TGTGCCAGCACCTTTCTAGCTAGCGGGGGTACCTACGAGCAGTACTTC. Translated, it gives CASTFLASGGTYEQYF.

This clonotype was seen at least ten times. Sequence at one end of the junction differs from germline and may be a read error. The rearrangement joins TRBV4-3 to TRBJ2-7, with D possibly matching TRBD1 (8 bases). The CDR3 runs to 14 residues. Germline CDR1 is LGHNA and CDR2 is YSLEER. The CDR3 protein is CASSRQGRDYEQYF. The CDR3 DNA is TGTGCCAGCAGTAGACAGGGGAGGGACTACGAGCAGTACTTC.

This clonotype was detected ten times or more. This chain connects TRBV6-6 to TRBJ1-4; 9 nucleotides align to TRBD1. With 5 bases clipped from V and 7 bases from J, the junction kept 8 bases outside the gene matches. The CDR3 runs to 15 residues. Germline V gene data show CDR1 as MNHNY and CDR2 as SVGAGI (reference sequence). This chain's CDR3 is CASSRTGGAGEKLFF. CDR3 DNA sequence: TGTGCCAGCAGTCGAACAGGGGGCGCGGGTGAAAAACTGTTTTTT.